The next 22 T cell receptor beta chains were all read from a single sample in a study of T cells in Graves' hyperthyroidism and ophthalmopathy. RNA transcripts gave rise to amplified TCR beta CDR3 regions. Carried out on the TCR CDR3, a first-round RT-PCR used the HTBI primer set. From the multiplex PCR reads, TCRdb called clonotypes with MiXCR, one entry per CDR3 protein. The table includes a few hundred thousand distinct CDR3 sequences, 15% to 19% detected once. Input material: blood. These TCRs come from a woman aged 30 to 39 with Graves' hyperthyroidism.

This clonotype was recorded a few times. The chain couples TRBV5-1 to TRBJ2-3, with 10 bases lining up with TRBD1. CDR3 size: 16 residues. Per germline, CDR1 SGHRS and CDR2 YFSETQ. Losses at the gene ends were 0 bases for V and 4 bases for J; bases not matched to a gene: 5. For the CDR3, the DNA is TGCGCCAGCAGCTTGGGTTCGGGACAGGGGCCAGATACGCAGTATTTT. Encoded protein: CASSLGSGQGPDTQYF.

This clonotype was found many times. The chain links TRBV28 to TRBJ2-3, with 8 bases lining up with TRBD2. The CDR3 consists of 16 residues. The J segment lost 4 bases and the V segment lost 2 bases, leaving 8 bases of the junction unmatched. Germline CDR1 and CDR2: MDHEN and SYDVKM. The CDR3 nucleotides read TGTGCCAGCAGTTTACCTAGCGGGCGAGGGGCAGATACGCAGTATTTT. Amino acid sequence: CASSLPSGRGADTQYF.

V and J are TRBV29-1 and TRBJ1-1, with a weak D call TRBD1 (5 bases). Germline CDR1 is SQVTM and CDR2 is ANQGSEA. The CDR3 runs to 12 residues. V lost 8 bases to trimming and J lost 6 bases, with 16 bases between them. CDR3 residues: CSPRGGFSEAFF. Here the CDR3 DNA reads TGCAGCCCGCGTGGGGGGTTTTCTGAAGCTTTCTTT.

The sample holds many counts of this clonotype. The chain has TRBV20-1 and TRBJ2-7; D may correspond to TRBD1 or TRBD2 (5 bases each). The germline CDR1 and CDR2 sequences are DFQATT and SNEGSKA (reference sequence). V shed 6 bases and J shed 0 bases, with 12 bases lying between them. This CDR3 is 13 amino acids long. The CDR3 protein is CSAFRGPSYEQYF. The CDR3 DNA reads TGCAGTGCCTTTCGGGGACCCTCCTACGAGCAGTACTTC.

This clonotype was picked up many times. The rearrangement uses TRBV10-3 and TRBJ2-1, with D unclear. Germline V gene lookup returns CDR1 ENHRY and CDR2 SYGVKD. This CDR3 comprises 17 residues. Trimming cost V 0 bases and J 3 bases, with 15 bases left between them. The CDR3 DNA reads TGTGCCATCAGTGAGTCGCTACCAACTACCCACTACAATGAGCAGTTCTTC. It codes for CAISESLPTTHYNEQFF.

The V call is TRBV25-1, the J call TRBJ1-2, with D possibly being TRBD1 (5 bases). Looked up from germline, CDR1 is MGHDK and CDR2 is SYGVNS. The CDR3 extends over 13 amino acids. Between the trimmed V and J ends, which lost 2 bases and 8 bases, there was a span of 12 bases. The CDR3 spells CASSEAAGWGYTF. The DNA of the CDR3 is TGTGCCAGCAGTGAAGCGGCAGGGTGGGGCTACACCTTC.

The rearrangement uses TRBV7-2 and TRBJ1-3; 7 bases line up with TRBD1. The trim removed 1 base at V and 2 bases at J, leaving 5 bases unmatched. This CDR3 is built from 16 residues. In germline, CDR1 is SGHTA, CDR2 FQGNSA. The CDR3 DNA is TGTGCCAGCAGCTTAGACGAGGGGGCGGCTGGAAACACCATATATTTT. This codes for CASSLDEGAAGNTIYF.

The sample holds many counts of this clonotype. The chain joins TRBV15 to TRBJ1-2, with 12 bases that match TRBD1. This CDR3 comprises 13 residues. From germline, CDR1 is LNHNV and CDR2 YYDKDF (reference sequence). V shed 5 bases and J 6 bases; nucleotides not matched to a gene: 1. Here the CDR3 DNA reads TGTGCCACCAGCGGGACAGGGGGCGATGGCTACACCTTC. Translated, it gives CATSGTGGDGYTF.

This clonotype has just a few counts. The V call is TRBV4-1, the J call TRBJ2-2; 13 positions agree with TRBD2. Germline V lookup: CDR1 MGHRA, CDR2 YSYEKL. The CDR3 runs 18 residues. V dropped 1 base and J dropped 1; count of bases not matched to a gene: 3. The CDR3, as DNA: TGCGCCAGCAGCCAAGCGAGACTAGCGGGAGGGAACACCGGGGAGCTGTTTTTT. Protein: CASSQARLAGGNTGELFF.

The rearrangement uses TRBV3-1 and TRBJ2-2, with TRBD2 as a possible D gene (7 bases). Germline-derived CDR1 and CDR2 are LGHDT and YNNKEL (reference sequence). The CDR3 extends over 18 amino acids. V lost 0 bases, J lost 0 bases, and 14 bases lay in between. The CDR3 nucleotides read TGTGCCAGCAGCCAAGATTTAGGGGGGGTATCGAACACCGGGGAGCTGTTTTTT. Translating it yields CASSQDLGGVSNTGELFF. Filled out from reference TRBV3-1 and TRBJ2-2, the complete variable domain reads DTAVSQTPKYLVTQMGNDKSIKCEQNLGHDTMYWYKQDSKKFLKIMFSYNNKELIINETVPNRFSPKSPDKAHLNLHINSLELGDSAVYFCASSQDLGGVSNTGELFFGEGSRLTVL.

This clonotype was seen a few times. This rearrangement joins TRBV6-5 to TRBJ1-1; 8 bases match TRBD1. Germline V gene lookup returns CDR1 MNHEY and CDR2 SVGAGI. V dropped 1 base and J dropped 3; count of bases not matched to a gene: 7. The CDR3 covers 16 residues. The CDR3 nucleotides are TGTGCCAGCAGTTACTTGCGGACAGGGACCCACACTGAAGCTTTCTTT. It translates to CASSYLRTGTHTEAFF.

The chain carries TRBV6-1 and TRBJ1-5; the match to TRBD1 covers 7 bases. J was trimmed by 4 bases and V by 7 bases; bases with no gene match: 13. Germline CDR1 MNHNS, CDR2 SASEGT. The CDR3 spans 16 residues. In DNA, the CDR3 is TGTGCCAGCACAAATGACAGGGCGACAATGAATCAGCCCCAGCATTTT. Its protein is CASTNDRATMNQPQHF.

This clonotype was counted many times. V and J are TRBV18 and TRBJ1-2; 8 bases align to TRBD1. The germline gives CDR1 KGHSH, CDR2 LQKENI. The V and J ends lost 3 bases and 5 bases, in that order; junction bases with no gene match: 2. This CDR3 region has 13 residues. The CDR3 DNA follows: TGTGCCAGCTCACCGGACAGGGAATATGGCTACACCTTC. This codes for CASSPDREYGYTF.

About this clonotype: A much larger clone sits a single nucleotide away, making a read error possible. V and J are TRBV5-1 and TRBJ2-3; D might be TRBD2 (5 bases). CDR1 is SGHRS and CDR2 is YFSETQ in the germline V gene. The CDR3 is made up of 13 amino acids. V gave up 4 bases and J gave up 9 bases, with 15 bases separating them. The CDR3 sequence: CASSVGRRRTQYF. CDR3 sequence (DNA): TGCGCCAGCAGCGTGGGCAGGAGGCGGACGCAGTATTTT.

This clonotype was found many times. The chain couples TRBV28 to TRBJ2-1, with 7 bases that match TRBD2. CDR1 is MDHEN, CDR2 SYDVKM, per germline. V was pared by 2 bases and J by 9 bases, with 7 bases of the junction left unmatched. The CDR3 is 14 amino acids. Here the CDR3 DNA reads TGTGCCAGCAGTTTAGCCGGACTAGTGGTTGAGCAGTTCTTC. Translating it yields CASSLAGLVVEQFF.

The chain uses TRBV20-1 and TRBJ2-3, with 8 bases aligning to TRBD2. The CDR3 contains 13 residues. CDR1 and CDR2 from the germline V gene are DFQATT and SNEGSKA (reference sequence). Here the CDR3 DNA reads TGCACGGTCCTCGGGGGGGGCACAGATACGCAGTATTTT. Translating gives CTVLGGGTDTQYF.

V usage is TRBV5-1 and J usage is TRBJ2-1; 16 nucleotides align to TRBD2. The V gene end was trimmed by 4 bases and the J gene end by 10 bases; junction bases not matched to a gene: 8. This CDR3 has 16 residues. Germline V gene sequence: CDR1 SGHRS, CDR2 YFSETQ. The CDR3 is CASSGLGLAGGAEQFF. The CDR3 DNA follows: TGCGCCAGCAGCGGACTGGGACTAGCGGGAGGGGCAGAGCAGTTCTTC.

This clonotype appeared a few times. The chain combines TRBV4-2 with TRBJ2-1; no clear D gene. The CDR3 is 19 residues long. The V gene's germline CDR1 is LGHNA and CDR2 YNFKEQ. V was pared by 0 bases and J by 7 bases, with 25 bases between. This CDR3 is CASSQDPGPRPPVGNEQFF. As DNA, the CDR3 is TGTGCCAGCAGCCAAGACCCCGGGCCCCGTCCCCCCGTAGGGAATGAGCAGTTCTTC.

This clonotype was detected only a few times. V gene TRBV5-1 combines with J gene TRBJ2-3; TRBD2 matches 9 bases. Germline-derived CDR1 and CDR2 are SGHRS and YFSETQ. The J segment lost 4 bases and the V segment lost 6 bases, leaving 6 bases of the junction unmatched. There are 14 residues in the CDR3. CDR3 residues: CASNRAGGSDTQYF. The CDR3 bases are TGCGCCAGCAATCGGGCGGGAGGGTCAGATACGCAGTATTTT.

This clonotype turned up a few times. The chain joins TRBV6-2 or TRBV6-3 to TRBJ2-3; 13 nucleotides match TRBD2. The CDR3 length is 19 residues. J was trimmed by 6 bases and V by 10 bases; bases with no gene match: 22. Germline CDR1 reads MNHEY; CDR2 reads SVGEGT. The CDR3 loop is CATLHSNLRTSGSDDTQYF. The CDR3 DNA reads TGTGCCACCCTACACTCGAATCTCCGGACTAGCGGGAGCGACGATACGCAGTATTTT.

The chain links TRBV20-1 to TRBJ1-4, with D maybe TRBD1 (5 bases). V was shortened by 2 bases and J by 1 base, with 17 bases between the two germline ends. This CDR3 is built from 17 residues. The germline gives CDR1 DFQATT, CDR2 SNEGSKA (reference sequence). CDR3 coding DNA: TGCAGTGCTAGATTTGCGACAGCTATCGAAACTAATGAAAAACTGTTTTTT. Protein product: CSARFATAIETNEKLFF.

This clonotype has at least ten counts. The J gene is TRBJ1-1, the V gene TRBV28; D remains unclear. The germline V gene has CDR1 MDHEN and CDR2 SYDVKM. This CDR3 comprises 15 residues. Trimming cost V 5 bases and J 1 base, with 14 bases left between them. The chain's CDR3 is CASSPLDLRNTEAFF. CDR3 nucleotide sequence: TGTGCCAGCAGTCCGCTCGATTTAAGGAACACTGAAGCTTTCTTT.